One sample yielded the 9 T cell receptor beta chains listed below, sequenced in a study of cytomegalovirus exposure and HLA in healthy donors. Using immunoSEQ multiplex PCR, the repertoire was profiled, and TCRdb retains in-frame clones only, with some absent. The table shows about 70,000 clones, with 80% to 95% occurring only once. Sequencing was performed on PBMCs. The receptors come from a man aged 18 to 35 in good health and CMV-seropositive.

The CDR3 reads CASSPRGNYGYTF. Written as DNA, the CDR3 is TGTGCCAGTAGTCCTCGGGGGAACTATGGCTACACCTTC. This chain links TRBV19 with TRBJ1-2; D perhaps matches TRBD1 (5 bases). In germline, CDR1 is LNHDA, CDR2 SQIVND (reference sequence). CDR3 length: 13 amino acids. The germline V and J ends were trimmed by 5 bases and 2 bases, with 9 bases remaining between them.

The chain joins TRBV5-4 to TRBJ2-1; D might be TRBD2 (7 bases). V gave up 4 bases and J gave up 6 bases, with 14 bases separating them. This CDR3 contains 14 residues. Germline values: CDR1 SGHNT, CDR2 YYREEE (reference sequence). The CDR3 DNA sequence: TGTGCCAGCAGCCGAGGGGGGGCTGGCAATGAGCAGTTCTTC. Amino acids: CASSRGGAGNEQFF.

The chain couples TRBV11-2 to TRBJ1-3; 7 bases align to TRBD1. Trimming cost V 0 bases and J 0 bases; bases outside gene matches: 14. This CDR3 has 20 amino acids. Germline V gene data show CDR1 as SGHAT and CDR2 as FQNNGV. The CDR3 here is CASSLEPHRRQGNSGNTIYF. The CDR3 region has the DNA TGTGCCAGCAGCTTAGAGCCCCACCGGAGACAGGGCAACTCTGGAAACACCATATATTTT.

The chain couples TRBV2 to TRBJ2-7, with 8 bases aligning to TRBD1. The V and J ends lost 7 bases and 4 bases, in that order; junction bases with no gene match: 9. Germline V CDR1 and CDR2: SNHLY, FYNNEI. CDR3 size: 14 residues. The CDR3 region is CASMTAGGTYEQYF. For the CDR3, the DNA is TGTGCCAGCATGACGGCAGGGGGCACATACGAGCAGTACTTC. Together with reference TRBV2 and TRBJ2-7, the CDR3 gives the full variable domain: EPEVTQTPSHQVTQMGQEVILRCVPISNHLYFYWYRQILGQKVEFLVSFYNNEISEKSEIFDDQFSVERPDGSNFTLKIRSTKLEDSAMYFCASMTAGGTYEQYFGPGTRLTVT.

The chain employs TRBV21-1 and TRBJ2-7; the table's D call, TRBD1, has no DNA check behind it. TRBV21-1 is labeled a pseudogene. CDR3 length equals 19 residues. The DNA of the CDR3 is TGTGCCAGCAGCAAAAAGCTTGACCTCCAGGACAGGTGCTCCTACGAGCAGTACTTC. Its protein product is CASSKKLDLQDRCSYEQYF.

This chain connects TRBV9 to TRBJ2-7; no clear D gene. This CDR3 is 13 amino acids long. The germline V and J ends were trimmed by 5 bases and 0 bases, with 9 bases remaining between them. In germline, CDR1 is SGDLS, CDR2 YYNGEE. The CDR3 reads CASRGAGSYEQYF. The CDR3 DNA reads TGTGCCAGCAGGGGCGCCGGCTCCTACGAGCAGTACTTC.

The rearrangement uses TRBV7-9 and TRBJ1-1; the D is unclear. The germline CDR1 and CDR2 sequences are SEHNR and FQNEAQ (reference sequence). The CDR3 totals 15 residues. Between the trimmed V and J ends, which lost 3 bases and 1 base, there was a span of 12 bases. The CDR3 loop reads CASSFLAARNTEAFF. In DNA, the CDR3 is TGTGCCAGCAGCTTCCTCGCAGCGAGGAACACTGAAGCTTTCTTT.

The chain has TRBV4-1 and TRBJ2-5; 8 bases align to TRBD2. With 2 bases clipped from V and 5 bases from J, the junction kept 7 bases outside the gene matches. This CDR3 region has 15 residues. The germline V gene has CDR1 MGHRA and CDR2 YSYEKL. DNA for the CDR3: TGCGCCAGCAGCCAACATCGGGGGGGGCCGGAGACCCAGTACTTC. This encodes CASSQHRGGPETQYF.

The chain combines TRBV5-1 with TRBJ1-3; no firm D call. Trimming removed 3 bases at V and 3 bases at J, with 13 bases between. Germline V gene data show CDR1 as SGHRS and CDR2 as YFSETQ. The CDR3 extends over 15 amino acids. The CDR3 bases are TGCGCCAGCAGCTCTGGTAGTCTTAGTGGAAACACCATATATTTT. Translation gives CASSSGSLSGNTIYF.